Below, 13 T cell receptor beta chains from the same sample are listed, as sequenced in a study of blood T cell repertoires in COVID-19. Profiling relied on immunoSEQ multiplex PCR, and the TCRdb table lists in-frame clones only, not all of them. The sample has about 200,000 clones; around 86% are singletons. The sequencing input was PBMCs or T cells enriched from blood (not recorded which). The receptors derive from a middle-aged man with acute COVID-19.

The J gene is TRBJ1-2, the V gene TRBV24-1; 8 bases are shared with TRBD1. The germline V gene encodes CDR1 KGHDR and CDR2 SFDVKD. There are 16 residues in the CDR3. The V and J ends lost 4 bases and 8 bases, in that order; junction bases with no gene match: 14. CDR3 sequence (DNA): TGTGCCACCAGTGACGCCGAACGGACAGGGTTGGGCGGCTACACCTTC. Its translation is CATSDAERTGLGGYTF.

V is TRBV7-3 and J is TRBJ2-1; D might be TRBD2 (6 bases). Germline CDR1 and CDR2: SGHTA and FQGTGA. CDR3 size: 13 residues. V was clipped by 5 bases and J by 8 bases, with 13 bases between them. The CDR3 sequence is CASSETTSHEQFF. For the CDR3, the DNA is TGTGCCAGCAGCGAAACAACTAGCCATGAGCAGTTCTTC.

This clone has a single count. This chain connects TRBV28 to TRBJ1-1; TRBD1 aligns across 10 bases. Germline V gene data show CDR1 as MDHEN and CDR2 as SYDVKM. V was pared by 7 bases and J by 7 bases, with 6 bases of the junction left unmatched. This CDR3 comprises 13 residues. The CDR3 protein is CASIDRGRLEAFF. The CDR3 DNA reads TGTGCCAGCATCGACAGGGGGCGACTTGAAGCTTTCTTT.

The chain couples TRBV3-1 (or the pseudogene TRBV3-2) to TRBJ2-1; D call uncertain. V was shortened by 3 bases and J by 9 bases, with 9 bases between the two germline ends. The CDR3 length is 12 residues. Per the germline V gene, CDR1 is LGHDT and CDR2 is YNNKEL (reference sequence). CDR3: CASSHLAGEQFF. CDR3 nucleotide sequence: TGTGCCAGCAGCCATTTAGCCGGTGAGCAGTTCTTC.

V is TRBV2 and J is TRBJ1-1; 9 positions agree with TRBD1. V trimming: 7 bases; J trimming: 10 bases; junction bases outside the gene matches: 7. Germline CDR1 is SNHLY and CDR2 is FYNNEI. This CDR3 has 12 amino acids. Here the CDR3 DNA reads TGTGCCAGCACCTTAAAGGACAGGGGAGCTTTCTTT. Its translation: CASTLKDRGAFF.

The CDR3 bases are TGTGCCAGCAGTTTAGCCGGGACTAGGAAAGAGACCCAGTACTTC. Amino acid sequence: CASSLAGTRKETQYF. V usage is TRBV28 and J usage is TRBJ2-5; 8 bases fit TRBD2. Germline trimming cut 2 bases from V and 3 bases from J; bases unmatched to any gene: 5. CDR1 and CDR2 from the germline V gene are MDHEN and SYDVKM. This CDR3 is built from 15 residues.

This chain joins TRBV2 and TRBJ2-7; 9 nucleotides agree with TRBD1. Unmatched junction bases numbered 9, after V lost 5 bases and J lost 1 base. The CDR3 is 16 amino acids. Per the germline V gene, CDR1 is SNHLY and CDR2 is FYNNEI. The CDR3 sequence: CASSYRTGDISYEQYF. The DNA of the CDR3 is TGTGCCAGCAGTTATCGGACAGGGGACATATCCTACGAGCAGTACTTC. The full variable domain, with the rest looked up from reference TRBV2 and TRBJ2-7, is EPEVTQTPSHQVTQMGQEVILRCVPISNHLYFYWYRQILGQKVEFLVSFYNNEISEKSEIFDDQFSVERPDGSNFTLKIRSTKLEDSAMYFCASSYRTGDISYEQYFGPGTRLTVT.

This clone was detected a few times. V gene TRBV10-3 combines with J gene TRBJ1-5, with TRBD1 identical over 8 bases. Per the germline V gene, CDR1 is ENHRY and CDR2 is SYGVKD. Trimming cost V 3 bases and J 6 bases; bases outside gene matches: 7. The CDR3 sequence is 15 residues long. This CDR3 reads CAISDRDRQAQPQHF. In nucleotides, the CDR3 is TGTGCCATCAGTGATCGGGACAGGCAAGCTCAGCCCCAGCATTTT.

This chain joins TRBV28 and TRBJ1-2; 9 positions agree with TRBD1. This CDR3 region has 14 residues. Germline-derived CDR1 and CDR2 are MDHEN and SYDVKM. V gave up 4 bases and J gave up 9 bases; unmatched junction bases: 9. CDR3 amino acids: CASSSGTGFGSYTF. DNA of the CDR3: TGTGCCAGCAGTTCCGGGACAGGGTTTGGTAGCTACACCTTC.

This rearrangement joins TRBV2 to TRBJ2-3; TRBD2 might be the D (5 bases). The CDR3 covers 15 residues. Germline loops: CDR1 SNHLY, CDR2 FYNNEI. The V end was cut by 4 bases, the J end by 6 bases, with 17 bases between. CDR3 sequence reads: CASSGGRARSDTQYF. In nucleotides, the CDR3 is TGTGCCAGCAGTGGAGGGAGAGCTCGCAGTGATACGCAGTATTTT.

CDR3 amino acids: CASSRDLAGARTQYF. The CDR3 nucleotides are TGTGCCAGCAGCCGCGATCTAGCGGGAGCCCGAACGCAGTATTTT. The chain links TRBV11-2 to TRBJ2-3; 10 bases match TRBD2. Trimming cost V 5 bases and J 9 bases; bases outside gene matches: 11. The germline CDR1 and CDR2 sequences are SGHAT and FQNNGV. The CDR3 is 15 amino acids. The full variable domain, with the rest looked up from reference TRBV11-2 and TRBJ2-3, is EAGVAQSPRYKIIEKRQSVAFWCNPISGHATLYWYQQILGQGPKLLIQFQNNGVVDDSQLPKDRFSAERLKGVDSTLKIQPAKLEDSAVYLCASSRDLAGARTQYFGPGTRLTVL.

V gene TRBV6-4 combines with J gene TRBJ2-2; the D gene is possibly TRBD1 (5 bases). Trimming cost V 5 bases and J 5 bases, with 9 bases left between them. The V gene's germline CDR1 is MRHNA and CDR2 SNTAGT. This CDR3 region has 13 residues. CDR3 amino acids: CASSQGWTGELFF. In DNA, the CDR3 is TGTGCCAGCAGTCAGGGATGGACCGGGGAGCTGTTTTTT.

This chain connects TRBV24-1 to TRBJ2-5; a possible D gene is TRBD1 (6 bases). CDR1 and CDR2 from the germline V gene are KGHDR and SFDVKD. This CDR3 is 16 amino acids long. The V gene lost 5 bases and the J gene lost 4 bases, with 19 bases spanning the gap. Here the CDR3 reads CATSASAGVVGETQYF. The CDR3 coding sequence is TGTGCCACCAGTGCTTCGGCAGGGGTCGTAGGAGAGACCCAGTACTTC.